This record looks at one TCR beta chain sequence and its context. The antigen remains unidentified. V gave up 2 bases and J gave up 5 bases, with 10 bases separating them. Germline V gene lookup returns CDR1 SGHNT and CDR2 YENEEA. The CDR3 totals 14 residues. These data are taken from a study of T cell repertoires in ileal Crohn's disease. Sequencing used immunoSEQ multiplex PCR; TCRdb keeps in-frame clones, though not all of them. This sample carries 13,000 to 15,000 clones, nearly 90% of them seen once, and the ten largest clones take roughly 3.3%. Study findings and constraints: Mucosal expansions were suggested to be mainly CD8 T cells.

The rearrangement uses TRBV11-3 and TRBJ2-1, with D unresolved. The clonotype was recovered from an adult with Crohn's disease. The sequenced sample was ileal tissue. The CDR3 DNA follows: TGTGCCAGCAGCTTATCGGGTCTCAACAATGAGCAGTTCTTC. Protein sequence: CASSLSGLNNEQFF. Using reference TRBV11-3 and TRBJ2-1 for the parts outside the CDR3, the full variable domain is EAGVVQSPRYKIIEKKQPVAFWCNPISGHNTLYWYLQNLGQGPELLIRYENEEAVDDSQLPKDRFSAERLKGVDSTLKIQPAELGDSAVYLCASSLSGLNNEQFFGPGTRLTVL.